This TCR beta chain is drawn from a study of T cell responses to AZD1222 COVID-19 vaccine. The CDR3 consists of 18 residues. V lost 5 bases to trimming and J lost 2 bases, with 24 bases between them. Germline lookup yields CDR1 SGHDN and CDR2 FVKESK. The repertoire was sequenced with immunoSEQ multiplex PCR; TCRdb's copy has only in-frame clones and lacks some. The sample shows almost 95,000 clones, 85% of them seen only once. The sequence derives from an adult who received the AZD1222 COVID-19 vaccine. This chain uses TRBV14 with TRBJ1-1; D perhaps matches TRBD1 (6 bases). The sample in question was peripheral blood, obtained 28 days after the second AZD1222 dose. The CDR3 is CASSSYQGSPQINTEAFF. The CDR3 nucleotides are TGTGCCAGCAGCTCTTATCAGGGGTCGCCTCAAATTAACACTGAAGCTTTCTTT.